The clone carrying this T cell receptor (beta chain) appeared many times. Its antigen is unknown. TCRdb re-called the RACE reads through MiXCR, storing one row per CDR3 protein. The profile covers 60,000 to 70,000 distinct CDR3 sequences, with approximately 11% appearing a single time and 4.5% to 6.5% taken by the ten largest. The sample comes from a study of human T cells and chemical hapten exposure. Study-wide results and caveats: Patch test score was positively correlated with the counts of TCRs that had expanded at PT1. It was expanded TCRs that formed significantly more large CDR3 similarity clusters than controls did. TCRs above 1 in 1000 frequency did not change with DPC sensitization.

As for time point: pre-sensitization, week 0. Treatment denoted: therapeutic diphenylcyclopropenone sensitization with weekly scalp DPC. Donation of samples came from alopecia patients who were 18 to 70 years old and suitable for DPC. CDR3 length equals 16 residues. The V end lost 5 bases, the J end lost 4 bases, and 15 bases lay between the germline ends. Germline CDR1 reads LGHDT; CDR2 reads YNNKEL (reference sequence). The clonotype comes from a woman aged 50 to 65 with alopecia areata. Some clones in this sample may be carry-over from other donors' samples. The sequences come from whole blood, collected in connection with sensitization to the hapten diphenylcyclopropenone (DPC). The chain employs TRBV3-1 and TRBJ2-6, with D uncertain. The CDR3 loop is CASSSHSPPGANVLTF. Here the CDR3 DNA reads TGTGCCAGCAGCTCCCACAGTCCCCCCGGGGCCAACGTCCTGACTTTC.